The 18 T cell receptor beta chains below all came from one sample that was sequenced in a study of blood T cell repertoires in COVID-19. Some clones are missing from TCRdb's copy, which holds only in-frame ones; the method was immunoSEQ multiplex PCR. The table records over 75,000 clones, about 78% of them present only once. The sequencing sample was made of peripheral blood. The receptors were sampled from a human donor in a cohort sampled during active COVID-19.

This clone was seen a handful of times. V is TRBV28 and J is TRBJ2-1; 7 bases map to TRBD1. This CDR3 has 15 residues. Germline values: CDR1 MDHEN, CDR2 SYDVKM. V lost 3 bases and J lost 2; bases outside the gene matches: 4. CDR3 residues: CASSFGRGTYNEQFF. CDR3 sequence (DNA): TGTGCCAGCAGTTTTGGCAGGGGGACCTACAATGAGCAGTTCTTC.

This clone has a single count. V gene TRBV2 combines with J gene TRBJ1-6; the match to TRBD1 covers 8 bases. Germline V gene sequence: CDR1 SNHLY, CDR2 FYNNEI. The CDR3 spans 13 residues. The junction had 2 bases not matched to a gene; V was cut back by 5 bases and J by 8 bases. This chain's CDR3 is CASSQGADSPLHF. CDR3 coding DNA: TGTGCCAGCAGTCAGGGGGCGGATTCACCCCTCCACTTT.

The chain carries TRBV19 and TRBJ1-4, with a possible D match to TRBD1 (5 bases). The V gene's germline CDR1 is LNHDA and CDR2 SQIVND (reference sequence). This CDR3 contains 16 residues. The V end was cut by 3 bases, the J end by 7 bases, with 18 bases between. The chain's CDR3 is CASSIMVGVRSEKLFF. In DNA, the CDR3 is TGTGCCAGTAGTATCATGGTAGGGGTAAGAAGTGAAAAACTGTTTTTT.

This clone appeared a single time. The chain joins TRBV5-1 to TRBJ2-2; 8 bases are shared with TRBD1. V was pared by 0 bases and J by 2 bases, with 3 bases of the junction left unmatched. This CDR3 contains 16 residues. The germline V gene encodes CDR1 SGHRS and CDR2 YFSETQ. CDR3 in amino acids: CASSLAGQGNTGELFF. CDR3 coding DNA: TGCGCCAGCAGCTTGGCCGGACAGGGCAACACCGGGGAGCTGTTTTTT.

The chain links TRBV2 to TRBJ2-1; 12 bases fit TRBD2. V lost 5 bases, J lost 0 bases, and 8 bases stayed unmatched. CDR1 is SNHLY, CDR2 FYNNEI, per germline. The length of the CDR3 is 18 residues. The CDR3 spells CASSQLAGGLSSYNEQFF. DNA of the CDR3: TGTGCCAGCAGTCAACTAGCGGGGGGACTAAGCTCCTACAATGAGCAGTTCTTC. Full variable domain (remainder filled in from reference TRBV2 and TRBJ2-1): EPEVTQTPSHQVTQMGQEVILRCVPISNHLYFYWYRQILGQKVEFLVSFYNNEISEKSEIFDDQFSVERPDGSNFTLKIRSTKLEDSAMYFCASSQLAGGLSSYNEQFFGPGTRLTVL.

The chain is built from TRBV19 and TRBJ1-2; 7 bases map to TRBD1. The CDR3 is made up of 13 amino acids. Germline V gene sequence: CDR1 LNHDA, CDR2 SQIVND (reference sequence). Unmatched junction bases numbered 8, after V lost 6 bases and J lost 7 bases. CDR3 residues: CASRGGLGFGYTF. In DNA, the CDR3 is TGTGCCAGTAGAGGGGGCCTGGGGTTTGGCTACACCTTC. Full variable domain (remainder filled in from reference TRBV19 and TRBJ1-2): DGGITQSPKYLFRKEGQNVTLSCEQNLNHDAMYWYRQDPGQGLRLIYYSQIVNDFQKGDIAEGYSVSREKKESFPLTVTSAQKNPTAFYLCASRGGLGFGYTFGSGTRLTVV.

Here the CDR3 reads CASSLGAPLLSSGANVLTF. The CDR3 DNA is TGTGCCAGCAGCTTAGGTGCCCCCCTACTGAGCTCTGGGGCCAACGTCCTGACTTTC. The J gene is TRBJ2-6, the V gene TRBV7-9; D unresolved. This CDR3 spans 19 amino acids. V lost 1 base, J lost 0 bases, and 16 bases lay in between. Germline-derived CDR1 and CDR2 are SEHNR and FQNEAQ (reference sequence).

The chain uses TRBV20-1 and TRBJ1-2; D possibly corresponds to TRBD1 (5 bases). The germline V gene has CDR1 DFQATT and CDR2 SNEGSKA (reference sequence). The CDR3 spans 11 residues. Trimming took off 6 bases at V and 4 bases at J, with 9 bases between the two ends. CDR3 loop: CSAGGVYGYTF. The DNA of the CDR3 is TGCAGTGCCGGGGGGGTCTATGGCTACACCTTC.

The genes are TRBV7-9 and TRBJ1-4; possibly TRBD1 for D (6 bases). In germline, CDR1 is SEHNR, CDR2 FQNEAQ (reference sequence). V was clipped by 2 bases and J by 6 bases, with 19 bases between them. The CDR3 is made up of 17 amino acids. The CDR3 coding sequence is TGTGCCAGCAGCTTATTCGGGGGGGCCCTCGACGATGAAAAACTGTTTTTT. It encodes CASSLFGGALDDEKLFF.

The V gene is TRBV6-1, the J gene TRBJ1-1; D gene ambiguous. CDR3 length: 13 amino acids. V lost 3 bases to trimming and J lost 3 bases, with 8 bases between them. Germline V CDR1 and CDR2: MNHNS, SASEGT. The CDR3 sequence is CASSENRDTEAFF. In DNA form, the CDR3 reads TGTGCCAGCAGTGAGAACCGGGACACTGAAGCTTTCTTT.

The V and J genes are TRBV18 and TRBJ1-5, with TRBD1 matching 8 bases. The CDR3 is 14 amino acids. Germline V gene lookup returns CDR1 KGHSH and CDR2 LQKENI. The ends lost 5 bases at V and 4 bases at J; junction bases unmatched: 4. CDR3 sequence: CASSTQGANQPQHF. The CDR3 DNA reads TGTGCCAGCTCAACGCAGGGGGCGAATCAGCCCCAGCATTTT.

V gene TRBV10-3 combines with J gene TRBJ1-6; possibly TRBD1 for D (6 bases). V was clipped by 11 bases and J by 0 bases, with 11 bases between them. Per the germline V gene, CDR1 is ENHRY and CDR2 is SYGVKD. CDR3 length: 14 amino acids. The CDR3 region is CASTGSSYNSPLHF. The CDR3 nucleotides are TGTGCCTCCACAGGGAGCTCCTATAATTCACCCCTCCACTTT.

The rearrangement joins TRBV15 to TRBJ1-5, with TRBD1 identical over 7 bases. This CDR3 is built from 14 residues. Germline V lookup: CDR1 LNHNV, CDR2 YYDKDF (reference sequence). The J segment lost 7 bases and the V segment lost 1 base, leaving 4 bases of the junction unmatched. CDR3 residues: CATSRGQGSQPQHF. DNA for the CDR3: TGTGCCACCAGCAGAGGACAGGGCAGCCAGCCCCAGCATTTT.

The chain's CDR3 is CASLASGLNANTGELFF. CDR3 DNA: TGTGCCAGTCTTGCTAGCGGCCTGAACGCGAACACCGGGGAGCTGTTTTTT. J is TRBJ2-2 and V is TRBV19, with TRBD2 identical over 7 bases. Germline V CDR1 and CDR2: LNHDA, SQIVND (reference sequence). The CDR3 runs 17 residues. With 8 bases clipped from V and 0 bases from J, the junction kept 12 bases outside the gene matches.

This clone was seen only once. The chain combines TRBV5-4 with TRBJ2-7; 11 bases map to TRBD2. The germline V gene encodes CDR1 SGHNT and CDR2 YYREEE (reference sequence). V was clipped by 0 bases and J by 4 bases; unmatched bases: 3. The CDR3 runs 15 residues. The CDR3 DNA reads as TGTGCCAGCAGCTTGGAAGCTAGCGGGGGGTACGAGCAGTACGTC. It translates to CASSLEASGGYEQYV.

The rearrangement joins TRBV29-1 to TRBJ2-1, with D uncertain. CDR3 length: 11 residues. Germline V lookup: CDR1 SQVTM, CDR2 ANQGSEA. V dropped 3 bases and J dropped 4 bases, with 4 bases sitting between them. Here the CDR3 reads CSVELYNEQFF. The CDR3 DNA reads TGCAGCGTTGAGTTATACAATGAGCAGTTCTTC.

The V gene is TRBV19, the J gene TRBJ2-1, with 10 bases that match TRBD2. This CDR3 region has 16 residues. Germline V lookup: CDR1 LNHDA, CDR2 SQIVND (reference sequence). J was trimmed by 6 bases and V by 3 bases; bases with no gene match: 8. CDR3 in amino acids: CASSILAGVFFNEQFF. The CDR3 bases are TGTGCCAGTAGTATTCTAGCGGGAGTATTTTTCAATGAGCAGTTCTTC.

J is TRBJ2-1 and V is TRBV19; 9 positions match TRBD1. V dropped 1 base and J dropped 9; count of bases not matched to a gene: 10. This CDR3 is built from 16 residues. CDR1 is LNHDA, CDR2 SQIVND, per germline (reference sequence). CDR3 residues: CASSIGFGQGRSEQFF. The CDR3 DNA follows: TGTGCCAGTAGTATAGGTTTCGGACAGGGGAGGAGTGAGCAGTTCTTC.